Presented here are 7 T cell receptor beta chains from one specimen sequenced in a study of cytomegalovirus exposure and HLA in healthy donors (dated by TCRdb to the late 2010s). Receptor libraries were prepared by the immunoSEQ multiplex PCR assay. For the multiplex PCR, a mixture combining 60 forward primers for TCR Vbeta segments and 13 reverse primers for TCR Jbeta segments was used. The table was pulled from immuneACCESS by TCRdb, which kept in-frame rearrangements only. Such tables lose some clones; where checked, under half of the loss comes from unresolved V genes, and the rest has no known cause. The sample records approximately 70,000 clones, about 78% of which are singletons. 12% of the sample is taken by the ten largest. What was sequenced was PBMCs. These TCRs come from a woman in her 40s in good health and CMV-seropositive.

J is TRBJ2-7 and V is TRBV6-1; TRBD1 might be the D (5 bases). In germline, CDR1 is MNHNS, CDR2 SASEGT. V shed 4 bases and J shed 3 bases, with 13 bases lying between them. This CDR3 is built from 14 residues. CDR3 protein: CASSGTRVDYEQYF. CDR3 DNA sequence: TGTGCCAGCAGTGGGACAAGAGTCGACTACGAGCAGTACTTC.

The chain couples TRBV27 to TRBJ1-2; weak D call: TRBD1 (5 bases). V was clipped by 3 bases and J by 8 bases, with 13 bases between them. CDR1 is MNHEY, CDR2 SMNVEV, per germline (reference sequence). The CDR3 runs to 13 residues. CDR3 DNA: TGTGCCAGCAGTTTTAGTGGGGCGTGGGGCTACACCTTC. Translated, it gives CASSFSGAWGYTF.

V and J are TRBV6-5 and TRBJ1-2; the D is unclear. The CDR3 covers 14 residues. Germline lookup yields CDR1 MNHEY and CDR2 SVGAGI. Trimming stripped 2 bases from V and 6 bases from J, with 13 bases between. The CDR3 loop is CASSYTEGRDGYTF. The DNA of the CDR3 is TGTGCCAGCAGTTACACCGAAGGGAGGGATGGCTACACCTTC.

The rearrangement uses TRBV11-2 and TRBJ1-1; D is perhaps TRBD1 (5 bases). V was cut by 8 bases and J by 4 bases, with 14 bases left in between. The CDR3 is 13 residues long. The germline V gene encodes CDR1 SGHAT and CDR2 FQNNGV. This CDR3 is CASAGGIGTEAFF. The CDR3, as DNA: TGTGCCAGCGCGGGGGGAATCGGCACTGAAGCTTTCTTT.

As to this clone: Compared with germline, one end of the junction differs, possibly owing to a read error. The CDR3 here is CAISRGGQSNQPQHF. The CDR3 nucleotides are TGTGCCATTAGTCGGGGGGGGCAGAGCAATCAGCCCCAGCATTTT. This sequence joins TRBV19 and TRBJ1-5; D possibly corresponds to TRBD1 (6 bases). The CDR3 sequence is 15 residues long. Germline values: CDR1 LNHDA, CDR2 SQIVND (reference sequence).

The chain joins TRBV5-4 to TRBJ1-2; 12 nucleotides line up with TRBD1. This CDR3 has 16 residues. V dropped 0 bases and J dropped 8; count of bases not matched to a gene: 8. Germline CDR1 reads SGHNT; CDR2 reads YYREEE (reference sequence). Here the CDR3 reads CASSLGKGQGARGYTF. CDR3 coding DNA: TGTGCCAGCAGCTTGGGGAAGGGACAGGGGGCAAGAGGCTACACCTTC.

This chain links TRBV29-1 with TRBJ1-2, with 8 bases identical to TRBD1. In germline, CDR1 is SQVTM, CDR2 ANQGSEA. This CDR3 has 13 amino acids. The trim removed 5 bases at V and 10 bases at J, leaving 12 bases unmatched. CDR3: CSVLNGQGAPYTF. The CDR3 DNA reads as TGCAGCGTTCTAAATGGACAGGGAGCCCCCTACACCTTC.